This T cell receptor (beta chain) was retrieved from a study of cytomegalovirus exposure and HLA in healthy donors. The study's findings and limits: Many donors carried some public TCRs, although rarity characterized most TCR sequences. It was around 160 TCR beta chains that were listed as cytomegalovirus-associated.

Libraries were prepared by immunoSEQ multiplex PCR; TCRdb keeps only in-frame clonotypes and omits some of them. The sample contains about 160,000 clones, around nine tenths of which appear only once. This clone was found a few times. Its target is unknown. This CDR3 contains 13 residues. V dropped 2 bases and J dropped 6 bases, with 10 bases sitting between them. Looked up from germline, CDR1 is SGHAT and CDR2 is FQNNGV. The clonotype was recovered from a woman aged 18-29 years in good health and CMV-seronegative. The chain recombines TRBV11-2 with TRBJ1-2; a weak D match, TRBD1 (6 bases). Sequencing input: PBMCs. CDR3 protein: CASSLQQGHGYTF. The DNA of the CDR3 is TGTGCCAGCAGCTTACAACAGGGACATGGCTACACCTTC.